One sample yielded the 9 T cell receptor beta chains listed below, sequenced in a study of blood T cell repertoires in COVID-19. Repertoires were generated with immunoSEQ multiplex PCR, while TCRdb's copy carries only in-frame clones and drops some. Of over 300,000 clones in the sample, 89% were seen once. Sequencing was carried out using PBMCs or T cells enriched from blood (not recorded which). Source of these receptors: a woman between 35 and 50 years old who had recovered from COVID-19.

CDR3 bases: TGTGCCAGCAGCTCCCCGGGACTTACTTCACCCCTCCACTTT. As protein: CASSSPGLTSPLHF. The chain has TRBV11-3 and TRBJ1-6; a weak D match, TRBD1 (5 bases). CDR1 SGHNT and CDR2 YENEEA come from the germline V gene. The V and J ends lost 4 bases and 9 bases respectively, with 13 bases between them. The CDR3 contains 14 residues.

The chain combines TRBV6-5 with TRBJ1-2; 9 bases are shared with TRBD1. Trimming removed 0 bases from V and 8 bases from J; junction bases left unmatched: 7. Germline assignment: CDR1 MNHEY and CDR2 SVGAGI. This CDR3 is built from 15 residues. The CDR3 sequence is CASSYSKQGARGYTF. The CDR3 DNA follows: TGTGCCAGCAGTTACTCGAAACAGGGGGCGCGCGGCTACACCTTC.

V is TRBV30 and J is TRBJ1-5, with a tentative D call TRBD1 (5 bases). Trimming cost V 5 bases and J 5 bases, with 13 bases left between them. Germline assignment: CDR1 GTSNPN and CDR2 SVGIG (reference sequence). The CDR3 consists of 13 residues. CDR3 sequence (DNA): TGTGCCTGGGGAAGGGGTCAGGATCAGCCCCAGCATTTT. Translating gives CAWGRGQDQPQHF.

The genes are TRBV11-3 and TRBJ2-3; D perhaps matches TRBD1 (6 bases). From germline, CDR1 is SGHNT and CDR2 YENEEA. The CDR3 spans 14 residues. With 5 bases removed from V and 2 bases from J, the gap between germline ends came to 11 bases. The CDR3 bases are TGTGCCAGCAGCCCCGGACAGAACACAGATACGCAGTATTTT. Protein sequence: CASSPGQNTDTQYF.

The chain combines TRBV3-1 (or the pseudogene TRBV3-2) with TRBJ2-7; 8 positions match TRBD2. CDR1 and CDR2 (germline): LGHDT, YNNKEL (reference sequence). There are 15 residues in the CDR3. Trimming took 7 bases from V and 3 from J; bases not matched to a gene: 11. The CDR3 DNA is TGTGCCAGCACCCGCGAAGTCGGGGGGGACTACGAGCAGTACTTC. Translation gives CASTREVGGDYEQYF.

The CDR3: CASSIGGQSYGYTF. CDR3 nucleotide sequence: TGTGCCAGTAGTATAGGGGGGCAGAGCTATGGCTACACCTTC. The V gene is TRBV19, the J gene TRBJ1-2; perhaps TRBD1 as D (6 bases). CDR1 and CDR2 (germline): LNHDA, SQIVND (reference sequence). V was pared by 1 base and J by 4 bases, with 10 bases between. The CDR3 length is 14 residues. Variable domain in full (rest from reference TRBV19 and TRBJ1-2): DGGITQSPKYLFRKEGQNVTLSCEQNLNHDAMYWYRQDPGQGLRLIYYSQIVNDFQKGDIAEGYSVSREKKESFPLTVTSAQKNPTAFYLCASSIGGQSYGYTFGSGTRLTVV.

This chain uses TRBV12-5 with TRBJ2-6; 9 bases are a match to TRBD1. Germline CDR1 is LGHNT and CDR2 is FRNRAP. CDR3 length: 19 amino acids. After removal of 1 base from V and 2 bases from J, the junction contained 9 bases not matched to a gene. The chain's CDR3 is CASGLGLPGQGTGANVLTF. For the CDR3, the DNA is TGTGCTAGTGGTTTGGGACTCCCGGGACAGGGAACTGGGGCCAACGTCCTGACTTTC.

The CDR3 region has the DNA TGTGCCGTGACTGAAGGACAGTTACCCAATGAGCAGTTCTTC. Translated: CAVTEGQLPNEQFF. The rearrangement links TRBV7-7 to TRBJ2-1; D perhaps matches TRBD1 (6 bases). Germline values: CDR1 SSHAT, CDR2 FNYEAQ (reference sequence). This CDR3 spans 14 amino acids. With 11 bases removed from V and 6 bases from J, the gap between germline ends came to 20 bases.

This clone was observed a few times. This chain joins TRBV12-3 or TRBV12-4 and TRBJ1-2; 8 positions agree with TRBD1. This CDR3 contains 13 residues. J was trimmed by 6 bases and V by 3 bases; bases with no gene match: 3. The CDR3 DNA follows: TGTGCCAGCAGTTTGACAGGGGTGGATGGCTACACCTTC. Its translation is CASSLTGVDGYTF.